Below are 5 T cell receptor beta chains sequenced from a single sample in a study of B cell selection in AIRE deficiency. The assay was immunoSEQ multiplex PCR, and TCRdb's table has in-frame clones only and misses some. The data hold 850 to 950 clones, with 82% observed a single time. CD4+CD127+ cells were sorted as the conventional CD4 T cells. The sequenced sample was conventional CD4+ T cells sorted from PBMCs. The receptor source for this set is a human donor with AIRE deficiency.

The chain employs TRBV19 and TRBJ1-5; 8 nucleotides line up with TRBD1. CDR3 length equals 15 residues. Trimming at V came to 6 bases and at J to 3 bases, leaving 7 bases not matched to a gene. The germline gives CDR1 LNHDA, CDR2 SQIVND (reference sequence). CDR3 DNA: TGTGCCAGTAGAGTTACAGGGGGACCCAATCAGCCCCAGCATTTT. Residues: CASRVTGGPNQPQHF.

This chain links TRBV4-3 with TRBJ1-1; D is undetermined. This CDR3 has 14 residues. The V gene's germline CDR1 is LGHNA and CDR2 YSLEER. The V gene lost 0 bases and the J gene lost 2 bases, with 7 bases spanning the gap. In DNA form, the CDR3 reads TGCGCCAGCAGCCAAGAGGGGTTAAACACTGAAGCTTTCTTT. Translated: CASSQEGLNTEAFF.

This clone was observed a few times. The CDR3 sequence is CASSVYRVFQTNTEAFF. In nucleotides, the CDR3 is TGTGCCAGTAGTGTCTACAGGGTGTTCCAAACGAACACTGAAGCTTTCTTT. The genes are TRBV19 and TRBJ1-1; TRBD1 might be the D (6 bases). The V end was cut by 5 bases, the J end by 1 base, with 20 bases between. The CDR3 is 17 residues long. Germline lookup yields CDR1 LNHDA and CDR2 SQIVND (reference sequence).

This sequence joins TRBV18 and TRBJ1-3, with TRBD1 as a possible D gene (6 bases). The CDR3 runs to 15 residues. Germline V gene data show CDR1 as KGHSH and CDR2 as LQKENI. Trimming shortened V by 3 bases and J by 2 bases, and 11 bases separated the two germline ends. This chain's CDR3 is CASSPRGGTGNTIYF. CDR3 DNA: TGTGCCAGCTCACCCCGGGGGGGCACTGGAAACACCATATATTTT.

The gene calls are TRBV19 and TRBJ2-3; D may be TRBD1 or TRBD2 (5 bases each). This CDR3 spans 16 amino acids. Looked up from germline, CDR1 is LNHDA and CDR2 is SQIVND (reference sequence). Trimming stripped 6 bases from V and 8 bases from J, with 24 bases between. CDR3 sequence reads: CASRPGWDAAAGTQYF. CDR3 DNA: TGTGCCAGTAGACCAGGATGGGACGCAGCTGCGGGTACGCAGTATTTT.